This T cell receptor (beta chain) was captured by sequencing in a study of beta chain features in type 1 diabetes. The wider study: All samples yielded 107,917,701 examined sorted cells. Study-level points and caveats: The study found that naive, central memory and Treg TCRB repertoires appeared more similar in patients than in healthy donors. TCRB CDR3s from Type 1 diabetes patients were moderately but significantly shorter in all four CD4+ subsets.

Sequencing targeted expressed TCRB transcripts, as all isolated RNA had been reverse transcribed. Only in-frame clones appear in the TCRdb table, and some are missing; sequencing was by immunoSEQ multiplex PCR. The sample has 25,000 to 30,000 clones, approximately 53% seen once. As to this clone: Its antigen remains unidentified.

Blood was drawn once from each donor into heparinised tubes. The draws averaged roughly 120 mL. It was via CD45RO/CCR7/CD25/CD127/CD95/CD27 that CD4+ naive, central memory, regulatory and stem cell-like memory cells were sorted. J was trimmed by 1 base and V by 5 bases; bases with no gene match: 7. This CDR3 has 15 residues. The germline V gene encodes CDR1 LNHDA and CDR2 SQIVND (reference sequence). This TCR was sampled from a man aged 25 to 40 with type 1 diabetes. This sequence joins TRBV19 and TRBJ1-2; TRBD1 agrees at 7 bases. Input material: stem cell memory CD4+ T cells from blood. The CDR3 spells CASSLWTGYNYGYTF. The CDR3 bases are TGTGCCAGTAGTCTCTGGACAGGATATAACTATGGCTACACCTTC.